This TCR beta chain stems from a study of cytomegalovirus exposure and HLA in healthy donors. General observations from the study: A few chains linked to CMV were shown in vitro to be specific for CMV antigens. According to the study, around 160 TCR beta chains were cytomegalovirus-associated. According to a subsequent analysis, TCR clusters identified in the first cohort showed a tendency to co-occur across the 110 or so validation repertoires.

Notes on this clone: Antigen specificity is unknown.

CDR3 length: 14 amino acids. Trimming took 1 base from V and 5 from J; bases not matched to a gene: 3. CDR1 SGHVS and CDR2 FNYEAQ come from the germline V gene. Using immunoSEQ multiplex PCR, the repertoire was profiled, and TCRdb retains in-frame clones only, with some absent. The table records 71,000 or so clones, approximately 94% of them present only once. V gene TRBV7-6 combines with J gene TRBJ2-5; the match to TRBD2 covers 8 bases. Sequenced input: PBMCs. The source of this sequence is a woman younger than 30 in good health and CMV-seropositive. CDR3 in DNA: TGTGCCAGCAGCTTAGGTCCTAGCGGGGAGACCCAGTACTTC. Its protein is CASSLGPSGETQYF. The entire variable domain, with the rest obtained from reference TRBV7-6 and TRBJ2-5, is as follows: GAGVSQSPRYKVTKRGQDVALRCDPISGHVSLYWYRQALGQGPEFLTYFNYEAQQDKSGLPNDRFSAERPEGSISTLTIQRTEQRDSAMYRCASSLGPSGETQYFGPGTRLLVL.